This TCR beta chain is from a study of tumor and adjacent non-tumor tissue in lung cancer. The library came from three nested PCR rounds adapted from ARM-PCR protocols. TCRdb reprocessed the multiplex PCR reads with MiXCR, giving one entry per CDR3 protein. The table lists approximately 130,000 distinct CDR3 sequences, around three fifths of them singletons. No cell sorting was done before RNA was extracted from the tissue. Note on this clonotype: At one end the junction does not follow the germline gene, possibly because of a read error.

Germline CDR1 is SGHNT and CDR2 is YENEEA. CDR3 length equals 15 residues. V is TRBV11-3 and J is TRBJ1-2; weak D call: TRBD1 (5 bases). The material sequenced was lung tumor tissue. The source of this sequence is a man aged 25 to 40 with non-small cell lung cancer. CDR3 amino acids: CASSSSPGGIYGYTF. The CDR3 DNA is TGCGCCAGCAGCTCGAGCCCGGGGGGGATCTATGGCTACACCTTC.